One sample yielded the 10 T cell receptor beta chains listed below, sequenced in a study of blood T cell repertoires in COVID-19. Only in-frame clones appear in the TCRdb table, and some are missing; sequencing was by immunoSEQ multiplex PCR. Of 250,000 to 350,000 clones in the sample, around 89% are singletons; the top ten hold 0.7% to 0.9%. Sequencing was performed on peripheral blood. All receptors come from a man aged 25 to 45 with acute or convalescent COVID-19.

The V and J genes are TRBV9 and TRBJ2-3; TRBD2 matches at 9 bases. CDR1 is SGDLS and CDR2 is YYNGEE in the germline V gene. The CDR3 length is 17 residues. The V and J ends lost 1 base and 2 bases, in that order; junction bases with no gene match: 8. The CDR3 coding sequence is TGTGCCAGCAGCGTAAAGCCCATAGCGGGGGCCACAGATACGCAGTATTTT. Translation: CASSVKPIAGATDTQYF.

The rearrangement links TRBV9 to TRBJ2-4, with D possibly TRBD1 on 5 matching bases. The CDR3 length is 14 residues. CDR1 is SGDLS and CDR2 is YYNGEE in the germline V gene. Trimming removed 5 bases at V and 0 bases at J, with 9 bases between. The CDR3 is CASRGALAKNIQYF. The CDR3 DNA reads TGTGCCAGCAGAGGGGCTCTAGCCAAAAACATTCAGTACTTC. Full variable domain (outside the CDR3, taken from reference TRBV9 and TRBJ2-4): DSGVTQTPKHLITATGQRVTLRCSPRSGDLSVYWYQQSLDQGLQFLIQYYNGEERAKGNILERFSAQQFPDLHSELNLSSLELGDSALYFCASRGALAKNIQYFGAGTRLSVL.

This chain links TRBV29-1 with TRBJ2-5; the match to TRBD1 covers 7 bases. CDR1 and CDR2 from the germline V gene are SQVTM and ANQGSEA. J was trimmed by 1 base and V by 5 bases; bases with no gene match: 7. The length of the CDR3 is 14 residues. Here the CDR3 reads CSVKGQRFQETQYF. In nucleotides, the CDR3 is TGCAGCGTTAAGGGACAGAGATTCCAAGAGACCCAGTACTTC.

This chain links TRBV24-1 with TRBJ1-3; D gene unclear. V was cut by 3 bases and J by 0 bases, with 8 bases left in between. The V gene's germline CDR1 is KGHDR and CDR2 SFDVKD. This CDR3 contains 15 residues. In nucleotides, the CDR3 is TGTGCCACCAGTGATCCGACTGGCTCTGGAAACACCATATATTTT. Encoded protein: CATSDPTGSGNTIYF.

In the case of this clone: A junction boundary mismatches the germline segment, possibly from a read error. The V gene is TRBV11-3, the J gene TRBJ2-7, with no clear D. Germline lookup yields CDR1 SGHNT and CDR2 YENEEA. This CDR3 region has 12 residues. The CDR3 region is CASSASPYQQYF. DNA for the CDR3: TGTGCCAGCAGCGCCTCTCCCTACCAGCAGTACTTC.

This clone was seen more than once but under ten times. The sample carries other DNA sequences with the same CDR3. CDR3 region: CASSYRGGQGAWEQYF. CDR3 bases: TGTGCCAGCAGTTACCGGGGGGGACAGGGGGCGTGGGAGCAGTACTTC. The chain recombines TRBV6-5 with TRBJ2-7; 12 positions agree with TRBD1. The CDR3 sequence is 16 residues long. The V and J ends lost 2 bases and 7 bases, in that order; junction bases with no gene match: 9. Germline V gene data show CDR1 as MNHEY and CDR2 as SVGAGI.

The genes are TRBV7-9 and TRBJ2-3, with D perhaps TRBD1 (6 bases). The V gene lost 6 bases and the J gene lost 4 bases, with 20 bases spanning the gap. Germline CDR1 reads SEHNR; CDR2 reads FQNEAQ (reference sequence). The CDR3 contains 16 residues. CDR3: CASSSTPGQPADTQYF. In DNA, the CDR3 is TGTGCCAGCAGTTCTACCCCGGGACAACCAGCAGATACGCAGTATTTT. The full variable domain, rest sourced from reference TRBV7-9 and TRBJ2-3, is DTGVSQNPRHKITKRGQNVTFRCDPISEHNRLYWYRQTLGQGPEFLTYFQNEAQLEKSRLLSDRFSAERPKGSFSTLEIQRTEQGDSAMYLCASSSTPGQPADTQYFGPGTRLTVL.

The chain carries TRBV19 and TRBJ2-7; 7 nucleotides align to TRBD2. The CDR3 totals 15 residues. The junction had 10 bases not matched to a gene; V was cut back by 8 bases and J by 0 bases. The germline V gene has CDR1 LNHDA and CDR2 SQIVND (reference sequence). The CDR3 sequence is CASRLADFSSYEQYF. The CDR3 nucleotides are TGTGCCAGTCGCCTAGCGGATTTTAGCTCCTACGAGCAGTACTTC.

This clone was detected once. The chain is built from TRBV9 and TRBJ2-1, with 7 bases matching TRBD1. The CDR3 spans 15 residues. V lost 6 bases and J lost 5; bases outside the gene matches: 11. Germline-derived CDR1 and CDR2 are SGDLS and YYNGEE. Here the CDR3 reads CASNLIGGRDNEQFF. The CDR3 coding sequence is TGTGCCAGCAACTTGATAGGGGGCCGGGACAATGAGCAGTTCTTC.

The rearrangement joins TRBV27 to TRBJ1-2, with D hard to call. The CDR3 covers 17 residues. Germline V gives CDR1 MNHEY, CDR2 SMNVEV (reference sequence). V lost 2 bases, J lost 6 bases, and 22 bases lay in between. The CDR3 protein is CASSLTSERGFADGYTF. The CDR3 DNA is TGTGCCAGCAGTTTAACGTCGGAGCGGGGTTTTGCGGATGGCTACACCTTC.